This T cell receptor beta chain was recorded in a study of blood T cell repertoires in COVID-19. TCRdb's copy holds only in-frame clones and misses some; the assay was immunoSEQ multiplex PCR. Among fewer than 500,000 clones listed, around 89% were seen once. The sequenced material came from peripheral blood. The receptor comes from a woman in her thirties with acute or convalescent COVID-19.

The CDR3 DNA follows: TGTGCCAGCAGGGGACAGGGGTTCTACGAGCAGTACTTC. Translating it yields CASRGQGFYEQYF. The chain recombines TRBV12-3 or TRBV12-4 with TRBJ2-7, with 10 nucleotides matching TRBD1. This CDR3 spans 13 amino acids. The trim removed 6 bases at V and 3 bases at J, leaving 2 bases unmatched.